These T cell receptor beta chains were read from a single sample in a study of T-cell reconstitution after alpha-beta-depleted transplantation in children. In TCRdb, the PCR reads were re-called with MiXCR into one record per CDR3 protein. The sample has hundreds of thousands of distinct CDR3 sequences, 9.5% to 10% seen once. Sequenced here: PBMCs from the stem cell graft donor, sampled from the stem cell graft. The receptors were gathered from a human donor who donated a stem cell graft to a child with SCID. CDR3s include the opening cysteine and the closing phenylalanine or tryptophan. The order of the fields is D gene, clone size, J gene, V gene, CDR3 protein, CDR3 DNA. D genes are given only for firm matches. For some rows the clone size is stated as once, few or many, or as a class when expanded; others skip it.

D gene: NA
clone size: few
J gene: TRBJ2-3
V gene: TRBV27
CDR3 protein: CASSASGNTQYF
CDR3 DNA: TGTGCCAGCAGTGCCTCAGGAAATACGCAGTATTTT

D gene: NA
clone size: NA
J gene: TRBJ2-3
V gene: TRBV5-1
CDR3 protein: CASSLDAGTDTQYF
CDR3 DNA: TGCGCCAGCAGCTTAGACGCCGGGACAGATACGCAGTATTTT

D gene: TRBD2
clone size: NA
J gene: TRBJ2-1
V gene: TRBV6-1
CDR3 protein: CASSPRTSGGHNEQFF
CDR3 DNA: TGTGCCAGCAGCCCTAGGACTAGCGGGGGCCACAATGAGCAGTTCTTC

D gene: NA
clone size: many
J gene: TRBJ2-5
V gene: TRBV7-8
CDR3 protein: CASSLGDSQETQYF
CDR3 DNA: TGTGCCAGCAGCTTAGGAGACAGTCAAGAGACCCAGTACTTC

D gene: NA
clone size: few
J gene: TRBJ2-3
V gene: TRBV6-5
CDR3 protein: CASSYYPGKDTQYF
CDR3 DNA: TGTGCCAGCAGTTACTACCCAGGGAAGGATACGCAGTATTTT

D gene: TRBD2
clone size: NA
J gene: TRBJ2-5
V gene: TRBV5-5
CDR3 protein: CASSSGGMETQYF
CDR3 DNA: TGTGCCAGCAGCAGCGGGGGGATGGAGACCCAGTACTTC

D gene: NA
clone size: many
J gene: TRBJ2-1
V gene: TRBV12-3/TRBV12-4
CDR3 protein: CASRTTPGPNDEQFF
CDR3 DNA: TGTGCCAGCAGGACGACACCGGGGCCAAACGATGAGCAGTTCTTC

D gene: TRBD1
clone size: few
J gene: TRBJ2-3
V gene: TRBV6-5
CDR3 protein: CASSYQGAITDTQYF
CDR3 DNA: TGTGCCAGCAGTTACCAGGGGGCTATCACAGATACGCAGTATTTT

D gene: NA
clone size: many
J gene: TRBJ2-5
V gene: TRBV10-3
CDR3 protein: CAISYSPTGDRETQYF
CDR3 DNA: TGTGCCATCAGTTATTCACCTACGGGGGACCGGGAGACCCAGTACTTC

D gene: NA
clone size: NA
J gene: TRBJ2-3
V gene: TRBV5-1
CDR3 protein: CASSLWGLSTDTQYF
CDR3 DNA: TGCGCCAGCAGCTTGTGGGGGCTGAGCACAGATACGCAGTATTTT

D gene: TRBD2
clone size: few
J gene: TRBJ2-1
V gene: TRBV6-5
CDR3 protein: CASSYSVGLAGPTYNEQFF
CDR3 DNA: TGTGCCAGCAGTTACTCGGTGGGGCTAGCGGGTCCGACCTACAATGAGCAGTTCTTC

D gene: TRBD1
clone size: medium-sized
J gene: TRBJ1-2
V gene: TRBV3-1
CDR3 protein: CASSQEQTGGRGYTF
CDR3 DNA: TGTGCCAGCAGCCAAGAGCAGACAGGGGGACGGGGCTACACCTTC

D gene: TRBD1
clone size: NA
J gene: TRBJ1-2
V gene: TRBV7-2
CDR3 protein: CASSPTGTGTGYTF
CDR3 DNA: TGTGCCAGCAGCCCCACGGGGACAGGGACCGGCTACACCTTC

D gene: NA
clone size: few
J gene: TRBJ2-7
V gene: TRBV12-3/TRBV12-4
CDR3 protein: CASSFLGRSGRPDEQYF
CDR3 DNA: TGTGCCAGCAGTTTTTTGGGGCGGTCGGGTAGGCCAGACGAGCAGTACTTC

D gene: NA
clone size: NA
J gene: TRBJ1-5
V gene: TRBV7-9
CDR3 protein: CSSSSTNSNQPQHF
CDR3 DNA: TGTTCCAGCAGCAGCACCAATAGCAATCAGCCCCAGCATTTT

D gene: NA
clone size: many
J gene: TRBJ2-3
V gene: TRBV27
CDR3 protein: CASSRTKGTDTQYF
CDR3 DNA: TGTGCCAGCAGCCGGACGAAGGGAACAGATACGCAGTATTTT

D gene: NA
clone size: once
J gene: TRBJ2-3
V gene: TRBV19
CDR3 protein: CASSIRSGADTQYF
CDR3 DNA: TGTGCCAGTAGTATACGCAGTGGGGCAGATACGCAGTATTTT

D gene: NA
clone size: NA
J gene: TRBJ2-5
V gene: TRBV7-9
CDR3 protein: CASSLDAGDTPETQYF
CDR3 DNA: TGTGCCAGCAGCTTAGATGCAGGGGATACCCCGGAGACCCAGTACTTC

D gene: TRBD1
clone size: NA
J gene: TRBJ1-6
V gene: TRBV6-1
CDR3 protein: CASTTPRTGGHSPLHF
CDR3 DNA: TGTGCCAGCACCACACCTAGGACAGGGGGGCATTCACCCCTCCACTTT

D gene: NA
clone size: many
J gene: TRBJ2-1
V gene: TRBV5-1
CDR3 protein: CASSMGLAPSNEQFF
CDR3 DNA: TGCGCCAGCAGCATGGGACTGGCCCCGAGCAATGAGCAGTTCTTC